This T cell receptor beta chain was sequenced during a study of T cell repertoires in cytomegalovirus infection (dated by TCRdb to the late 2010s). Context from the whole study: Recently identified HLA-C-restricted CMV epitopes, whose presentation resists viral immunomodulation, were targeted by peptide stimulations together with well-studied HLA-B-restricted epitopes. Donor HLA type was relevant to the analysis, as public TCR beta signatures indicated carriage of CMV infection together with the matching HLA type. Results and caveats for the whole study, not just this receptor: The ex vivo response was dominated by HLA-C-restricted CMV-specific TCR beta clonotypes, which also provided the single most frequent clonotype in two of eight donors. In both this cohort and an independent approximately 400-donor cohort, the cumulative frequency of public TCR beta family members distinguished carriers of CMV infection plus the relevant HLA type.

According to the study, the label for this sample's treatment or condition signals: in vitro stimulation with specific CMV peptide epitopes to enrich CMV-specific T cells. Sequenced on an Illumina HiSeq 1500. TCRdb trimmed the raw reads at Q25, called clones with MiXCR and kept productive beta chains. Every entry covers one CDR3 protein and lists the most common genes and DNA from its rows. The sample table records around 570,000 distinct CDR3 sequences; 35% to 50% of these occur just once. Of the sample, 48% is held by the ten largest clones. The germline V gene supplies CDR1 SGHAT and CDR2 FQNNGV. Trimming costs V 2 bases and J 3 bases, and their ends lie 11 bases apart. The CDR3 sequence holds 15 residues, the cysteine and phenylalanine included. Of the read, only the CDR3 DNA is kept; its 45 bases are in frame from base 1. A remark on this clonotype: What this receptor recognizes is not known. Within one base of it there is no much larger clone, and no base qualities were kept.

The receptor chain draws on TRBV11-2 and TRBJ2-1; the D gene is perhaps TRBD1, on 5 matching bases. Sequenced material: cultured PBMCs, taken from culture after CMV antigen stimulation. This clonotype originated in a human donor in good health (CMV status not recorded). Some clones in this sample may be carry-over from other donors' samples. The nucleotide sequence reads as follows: TGTGCCAGCAGCTTATTCCAGGACAACTACAATGAGCAGTTCTTC. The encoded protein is CASSLFQDNYNEQFF.